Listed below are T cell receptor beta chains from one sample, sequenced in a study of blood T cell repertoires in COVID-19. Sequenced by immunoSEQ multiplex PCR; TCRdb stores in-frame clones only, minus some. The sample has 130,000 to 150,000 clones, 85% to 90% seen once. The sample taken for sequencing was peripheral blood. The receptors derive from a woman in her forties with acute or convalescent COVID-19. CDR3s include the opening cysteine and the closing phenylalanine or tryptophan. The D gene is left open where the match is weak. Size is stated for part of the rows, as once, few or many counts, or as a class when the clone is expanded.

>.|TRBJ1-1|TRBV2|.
CASTLDTSQGEAFF
TGTGCCAGCACCTTGGACACCTCCCAGGGAGAAGCTTTCTTT
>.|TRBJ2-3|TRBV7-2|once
CASSFAESAVTQYF
TGTGCCAGCAGCTTCGCCGAATCCGCGGTTACGCAGTATTTT
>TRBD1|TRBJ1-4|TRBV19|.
CASSSGQGTNEKLFF
TGTGCCAGTAGTTCGGGACAGGGAACTAATGAAAAACTGTTTTTT
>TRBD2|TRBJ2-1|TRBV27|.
CASSPTSGYNEQFF
TGTGCCAGCAGTCCGACTAGCGGTTACAATGAGCAGTTCTTC
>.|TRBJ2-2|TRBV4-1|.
CASSQPRRGNGELFF
TGCGCCAGCAGCCAACCCCGGAGGGGAAACGGGGAGCTGTTTTTT
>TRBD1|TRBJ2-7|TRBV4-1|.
CASSQARQGDPYEQYF
TGCGCCAGCAGCCAAGCCCGACAGGGAGACCCCTACGAGCAGTACTTC
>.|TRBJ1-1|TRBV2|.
CASSLQEADTEAFF
TGTGCCAGCAGTCTGCAGGAGGCGGACACTGAAGCTTTCTTT
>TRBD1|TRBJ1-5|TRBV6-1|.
CASSGTGGGSNQPQHF
TGTGCCAGCAGTGGGACAGGGGGAGGTAGCAATCAGCCCCAGCATTTT
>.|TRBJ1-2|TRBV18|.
CASSPRISIDNGYTF
TGTGCCAGCTCACCAAGGATATCCATTGACAATGGCTACACCTTC
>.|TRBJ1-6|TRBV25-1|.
CASSVSISSYNSPLHF
TGTGCCAGCAGTGTCTCCATCAGCTCCTATAATTCACCCCTCCACTTT
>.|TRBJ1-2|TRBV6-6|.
CASRRTGMGDYGYTF
TGTGCCAGCAGGCGCACAGGGATGGGGGACTATGGCTACACCTTC
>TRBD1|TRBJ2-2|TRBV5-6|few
CASSKTGASLSGGELFF
TGTGCCAGCAGCAAGACAGGGGCGAGTCTTTCCGGCGGGGAGCTGTTTTTT
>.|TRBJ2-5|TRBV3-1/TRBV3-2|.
CASSPTVSQGYQETQYF
TGTGCCAGCAGCCCAACCGTATCCCAGGGCTACCAAGAGACCCAGTACTTC